The clone carrying this T cell receptor (beta chain) was detected only a few times. Its antigen remains unidentified. Healthy Caucasian donors formed the entire cohort. These data belong to a study of identical twins. Broader study findings: Those out-of-frame alpha sequences shared by twins showed an excess of low generation probability.

MiXCR, run by TCRdb on the 5' RACE reads, gives a single entry per CDR3 protein. The table lists around 500,000 distinct CDR3 sequences, over 12% of them singletons. The length of the CDR3 is 16 residues. The germline V gene encodes CDR1 ENHRY and CDR2 SYGVKD. Trimming removed 6 bases from V and 5 bases from J; junction bases left unmatched: 12. These data were also reused for a study on yellow fever vaccine responses in identical twins.

The chain carries TRBV10-3 and TRBJ2-3, with 9 positions matching TRBD2. Source material: CD4+ T cells sorted from blood. The source is a woman between 18 and 29 years old in good health. The CDR3 here is CAIRGPGLAGGDTQYF. The CDR3 DNA reads as TGTGCCATCAGGGGACCGGGACTAGCAGGAGGAGATACGCAGTATTTT.